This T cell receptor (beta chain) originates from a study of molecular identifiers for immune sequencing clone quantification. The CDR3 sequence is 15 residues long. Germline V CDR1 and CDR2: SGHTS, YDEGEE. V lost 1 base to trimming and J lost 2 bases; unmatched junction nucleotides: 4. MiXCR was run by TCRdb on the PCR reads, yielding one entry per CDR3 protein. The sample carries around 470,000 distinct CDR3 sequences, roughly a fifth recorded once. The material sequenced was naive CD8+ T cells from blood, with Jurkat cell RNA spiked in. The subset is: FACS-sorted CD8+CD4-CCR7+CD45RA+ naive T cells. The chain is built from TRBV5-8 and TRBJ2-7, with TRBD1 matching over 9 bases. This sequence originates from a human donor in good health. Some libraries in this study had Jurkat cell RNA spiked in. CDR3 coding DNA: TGTGCCAGCAGCTTGCGGGACAGGGCCCCCTACGAGCAGTACTTC. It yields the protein CASSLRDRAPYEQYF.